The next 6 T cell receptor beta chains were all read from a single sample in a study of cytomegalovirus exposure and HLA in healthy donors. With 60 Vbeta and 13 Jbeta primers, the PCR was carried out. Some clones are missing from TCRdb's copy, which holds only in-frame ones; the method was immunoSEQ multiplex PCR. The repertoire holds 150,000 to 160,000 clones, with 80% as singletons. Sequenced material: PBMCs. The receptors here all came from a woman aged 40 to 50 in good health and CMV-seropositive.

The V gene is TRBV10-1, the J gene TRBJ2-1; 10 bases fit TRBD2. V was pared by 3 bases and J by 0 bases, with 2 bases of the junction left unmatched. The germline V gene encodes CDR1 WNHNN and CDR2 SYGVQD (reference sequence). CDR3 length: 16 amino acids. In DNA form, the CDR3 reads TGCGCCAGCAGTGAACGGACTAGCGGCTCCTACAATGAGCAGTTCTTC. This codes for CASSERTSGSYNEQFF.

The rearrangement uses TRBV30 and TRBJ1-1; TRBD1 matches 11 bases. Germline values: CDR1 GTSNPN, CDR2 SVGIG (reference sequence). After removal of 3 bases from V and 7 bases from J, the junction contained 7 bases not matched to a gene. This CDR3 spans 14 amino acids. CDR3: CAWRGQGAGNEAFF. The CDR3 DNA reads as TGTGCCTGGAGAGGACAGGGGGCTGGAAATGAAGCTTTCTTT. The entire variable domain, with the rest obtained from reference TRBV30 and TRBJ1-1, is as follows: SQTIHQWPATLVQPVGSPLSLECTVEGTSNPNLYWYRQAAGRGLQLLFYSVGIGQISSEVPQNLSASRPQDRQFILSSKKLLLSDSGFYLCAWRGQGAGNEAFFGQGTRLTVV.

CDR3 residues: CASRRRGHFSTDTQYF. CDR3 DNA sequence: TGTGCCAGCCGCAGGAGGGGGCACTTTAGCACAGATACGCAGTATTTT. The chain has TRBV18 and TRBJ2-3; D is perhaps TRBD1 (7 bases). The CDR3 consists of 16 residues. Germline-derived CDR1 and CDR2 are KGHSH and LQKENI. The germline V and J ends were trimmed by 8 bases and 0 bases, with 18 bases remaining between them.

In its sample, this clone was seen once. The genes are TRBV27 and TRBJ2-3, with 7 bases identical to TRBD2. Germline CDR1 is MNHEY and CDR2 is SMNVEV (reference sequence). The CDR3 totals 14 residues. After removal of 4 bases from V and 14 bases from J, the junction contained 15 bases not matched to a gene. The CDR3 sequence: CASSSIAGLEKSYF. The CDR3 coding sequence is TGTGCCAGCAGTTCGATAGCGGGTCTCGAGAAGTCGTATTTT.

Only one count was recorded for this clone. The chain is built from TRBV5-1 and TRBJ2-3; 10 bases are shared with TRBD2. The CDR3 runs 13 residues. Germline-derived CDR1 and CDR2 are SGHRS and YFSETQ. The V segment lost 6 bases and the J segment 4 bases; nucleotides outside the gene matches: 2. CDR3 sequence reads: CASKLAGADTQYF. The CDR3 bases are TGCGCCAGCAAGCTAGCGGGAGCAGATACGCAGTATTTT.

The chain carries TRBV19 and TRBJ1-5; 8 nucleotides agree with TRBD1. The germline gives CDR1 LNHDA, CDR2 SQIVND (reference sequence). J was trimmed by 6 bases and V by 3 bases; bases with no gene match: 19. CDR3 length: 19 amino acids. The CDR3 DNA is TGTGCCAGTAGTATTCGGAGGACAGGGCTGCCCGACTCGCCTCAGCCCCAGCATTTT. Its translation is CASSIRRTGLPDSPQPQHF.